This TCR beta chain was recovered during a study of STAT5B mutations in CD4+ large granular lymphocyte leukemia. The overall study: Healthy donors showed HLA-associated enrichment of the CDR3 'QG' motif. Study-level points and caveats: No patients shared main leukemic clonotypes, though roughly 25% appeared at low frequency elsewhere.

Healthy controls were blood donor buffy coats. The protocol was immunoSEQ multiplex PCR, while the TCRdb copy is restricted to in-frame clones and leaves out a portion. The sample contains 35,000 to 40,000 clones, 75% to 85% of which appear only once. On this clone itself: Antigen: not known.

This receptor was obtained from a human donor in good health. The specimen was CD4+ T cells from blood buffy coats.

This CDR3 is CASSLGRGRTEAFF. CDR3 in DNA: TGTGCCAGCAGTTTAGGCAGGGGGAGGACTGAAGCTTTCTTT. V is TRBV28 and J is TRBJ1-1; 7 nucleotides agree with TRBD1. The trim removed 2 bases at V and 5 bases at J, leaving 5 bases unmatched. This CDR3 comprises 14 residues. Per the germline V gene, CDR1 is MDHEN and CDR2 is SYDVKM.